These T cell receptor beta chains were read from a single sample in a study of shared clonotypes between healthy human individuals. Libraries were prepared by immunoSEQ multiplex PCR; TCRdb keeps only in-frame clonotypes and omits some of them. Among about a million clones listed, about 80% were seen once. The sample consisted of memory CD4+ T cells sorted from blood. These TCRs come from a man between 18 and 29 years old in good health. The conserved cysteine and the conserved F or W are not part of the CDR3 here. Each record gives: CDR3 protein, V gene, J gene.

ASSLAFTRKRNTGELF	TRBV7-8	TRBJ2-2
ASGLSNEQF	TRBV12-5	TRBJ2-1
ASRGGDTEAF	TRBV7-9	TRBJ1-1
ASSVGLETYEQY	TRBV9	TRBJ2-7
ASRPSSSGGDYEQY	TRBV4-2	TRBJ2-7
ASSDWLAGVNEQY	TRBV2	TRBJ2-7
ASSSPSGSGNTIY	TRBV28	TRBJ1-3
AWTAGSGNSPLH	TRBV30	TRBJ1-6
ASSQKGNTEAF	TRBV6-5	TRBJ1-1
ASSSPAGYGDEKLF	TRBV6-5	TRBJ1-4